Listed below are T cell receptor beta chains from one sample, sequenced in a study of blood T cell repertoires in COVID-19. Repertoires were generated with immunoSEQ multiplex PCR, while TCRdb's copy carries only in-frame clones and drops some. The sample carries about 38,000 clones, about 85% recorded once. The sequenced sample was peripheral blood. Receptor source: a man aged 60-69 years with COVID-19, enrolled during active disease. Each CDR3 is given with its conserved first and last residue. D genes are given only for firm matches. The size field is filled for only some rows; it gives once, few, many or a size class.

abundance	j_gene	v_gene	d_gene	CDR3aa	CDR3nt
-	TRBJ2-1	TRBV5-1	-	CASSFTSYNEQFF	TGCGCCAGCAGCTTTACTTCCTACAATGAGCAGTTCTTC
-	TRBJ2-3	TRBV11-3	-	CASSLAELAASSSTDTQYF	TGTGCCAGCAGCTTGGCGGAGCTCGCCGCCTCCTCCAGCACAGATACGCAGTATTTT
-	TRBJ1-3	TRBV4-3	TRBD1	CASSQGHLGQGGNTIYF	TGCGCCAGCAGCCAAGGGCACCTGGGACAGGGAGGAAACACCATATATTTT
-	TRBJ1-5	TRBV18	-	CASSGENSQPQHF	TGTGCCAGCTCAGGCGAGAACAGTCAGCCCCAGCATTTT
-	TRBJ1-1	TRBV28	-	CASSFNSPGRGNTEAFF	TGTGCCAGCAGCTTTAACTCCCCGGGCAGGGGGAACACTGAAGCTTTCTTT
-	TRBJ2-4	TRBV27	TRBD1	CASSSPGQGENIQYF	TGTGCCAGCAGTTCCCCGGGACAGGGGGAAAACATTCAGTACTTC
-	TRBJ2-1	TRBV18	TRBD1	CASSPGTGSSNEQFF	TGTGCCAGCTCACCCGGGACAGGGTCTTCCAATGAGCAGTTCTTC
-	TRBJ2-5	TRBV6-6	-	CATLDSQDLETQYF	TGTGCCACCCTGGACTCCCAGGATCTGGAGACCCAGTACTTC
-	TRBJ2-1	TRBV5-1	-	CASSLDGAPSNEQFF	TGCGCCAGCAGCTTGGACGGAGCCCCCTCCAATGAGCAGTTCTTC
-	TRBJ1-1	TRBV3-1/TRBV3-2	-	CASSPGTPEAFF	TGTGCCAGCAGCCCCGGGACTCCCGAGGCTTTCTTT
-	TRBJ2-1	TRBV21-1	-	CASSARQGPLNNEQFF	TGTGCCAGCAGCGCCCGACAGGGCCCCCTCAACAATGAGCAGTTCTTC
-	TRBJ2-5	TRBV11-3	-	CASSLGQAKETQYF	TGTGCCAGCAGCTTAGGACAGGCGAAAGAGACCCAGTACTTC
-	TRBJ2-3	TRBV6-5	-	CATTAGQFTDTQYF	TGTGCCACCACAGCTGGCCAGTTCACAGATACGCAGTATTTT
-	TRBJ2-3	TRBV5-4	-	CASSLEEGGADTQYF	TGTGCCAGCAGCTTGGAGGAGGGGGGGGCAGATACGCAGTATTTT
-	TRBJ1-1	TRBV14	-	CASSPWEGTEAFF	TGTGCCAGCAGCCCGTGGGAGGGAACTGAAGCTTTCTTT
-	TRBJ1-1	TRBV28	TRBD1	CASSRIRQGAFRDTEAFF	TGTGCCAGCAGTCGCATCAGACAGGGGGCCTTTAGGGACACTGAAGCTTTCTTT
few	TRBJ1-4	TRBV2	TRBD1	CASSPLSSGTGATNEKLFF	TGTGCCAGCAGTCCACTCTCTTCCGGGACAGGAGCAACTAATGAAAAACTGTTTTTT
-	TRBJ1-4	TRBV7-3	TRBD1	CASSRTGGGREKLFF	TGTGCCAGCAGCCGGACAGGGGGCGGTCGTGAAAAACTGTTTTTT
-	TRBJ2-7	TRBV4-1	-	CASSQGAGELYEQYF	TGCGCCAGCAGCCAAGGGGCTGGGGAGCTCTACGAGCAGTACTTC
-	TRBJ2-2	TRBV29-1	-	CSVAGFSGELFF	TGCAGCGTTGCGGGTTTTAGCGGGGAGCTGTTTTTT
-	TRBJ1-2	TRBV24-1	TRBD1	CATSDFGQGAGYTF	TGTGCCACCAGTGATTTCGGGCAGGGGGCCGGCTACACCTTC
-	TRBJ1-2	TRBV4-1	TRBD1	CASSQLYSQGDYGYTF	TGCGCCAGCAGCCAACTATACTCCCAGGGGGACTATGGCTACACCTTC
-	TRBJ2-4	TRBV16	-	CASSPRGGFGAKNIQYF	TGTGCCAGCAGCCCGAGGGGGGGATTTGGAGCCAAAAACATTCAGTACTTC
-	TRBJ2-5	TRBV19	TRBD2	CASSRTGGVETQYF	TGTGCCAGTAGTCGGACGGGGGGAGTGGAGACCCAGTACTTC
-	TRBJ1-1	TRBV5-1	-	CASSQRFPGAEAFF	TGCGCCAGCAGCCAAAGGTTTCCAGGCGCTGAAGCTTTCTTT
-	TRBJ1-3	TRBV2	TRBD1	CASSRQGLYTIYF	TGTGCCAGCAGCAGACAGGGATTATACACCATATATTTT
-	TRBJ2-7	TRBV10-3	TRBD1	CAISEGDRGQGTYEQYF	TGTGCCATCAGTGAGGGCGATCGAGGACAGGGAACCTACGAGCAGTACTTC
-	TRBJ1-2	TRBV30	-	CAWSRQTGGYTF	TGTGCCTGGAGTCGCCAGACGGGGGGCTACACCTTC
once	TRBJ1-2	TRBV4-1	TRBD1	CASSQGQGYGYTF	TGCGCCAGCAGCCAGGGACAGGGCTATGGCTACACCTTC
-	TRBJ2-7	TRBV14	TRBD2	CASSRVLAGGEQYF	TGTGCCAGCAGCCGTGTGCTAGCGGGCGGAGAGCAGTACTTC
-	TRBJ1-3	TRBV6-1	-	CASSESGVGNTIYF	TGTGCCAGCAGTGAATCAGGGGTCGGAAACACCATATATTTT
-	TRBJ2-3	TRBV18	TRBD2	CASSPPRLAGATDTQYF	TGTGCCAGCTCACCACCGAGACTAGCGGGAGCCACAGATACGCAGTATTTT
few	TRBJ1-6	TRBV10-1	-	CASSRDYNSPLHF	TGCGCCAGCAGCCGGGATTATAATTCACCCCTCCACTTT
few	TRBJ1-3	TRBV7-2	-	CASSLQNSGNTIYF	TGTGCCAGCAGCTTACAAAACTCTGGAAACACCATATATTTT
-	TRBJ1-1	TRBV3-1/TRBV3-2	-	CASRKQSGVVNTEAFF	TGTGCCAGCAGGAAACAATCAGGGGTTGTGAACACTGAAGCTTTCTTT
-	TRBJ1-3	TRBV19	-	CASSPNSGNGNTIYF	TGTGCCAGTAGTCCCAACTCCGGGAATGGAAACACCATATATTTT
-	TRBJ1-4	TRBV11-3	TRBD1	CASSSPTGELFF	TGTGCCAGCAGCTCACCAACAGGGGAACTGTTTTTT
-	TRBJ1-5	TRBV19	-	CASMGGNLQHF	TGTGCCAGTATGGGGGGGAATCTCCAGCATTTT
-	TRBJ2-7	TRBV30	-	CAWRDRSSYEQYF	TGTGCCTGGAGGGACAGAAGCTCCTACGAGCAGTACTTC
-	TRBJ1-3	TRBV27	TRBD1	CASSSDRGLGNTIYF	TGTGCCAGCAGTTCGGACAGGGGGCTTGGAAACACCATATATTTT
-	TRBJ2-3	TRBV19	-	CASSIFRDSGTDTQYF	TGTGCCAGTAGTATCTTTCGGGATAGCGGCACAGATACGCAGTATTTT
-	TRBJ1-2	TRBV11-2	-	CASSFSANYGYTF	TGTGCCAGCAGCTTTTCAGCTAACTATGGCTACACCTTC
once	TRBJ1-6	TRBV7-2	TRBD1	CASSANTGQNSPLHF	TGTGCCAGCAGCGCAAACACGGGACAGAATTCACCCCTCCACTTT
once	TRBJ1-6	TRBV28	-	CASRIRRGARGSPLHF	TGTGCCAGCAGGATCCGGCGGGGGGCACGTGGCTCACCCCTCCACTTT
-	TRBJ2-3	TRBV11-2	TRBD1	CASSLGTVADTQYF	TGTGCCAGCAGCCTGGGGACAGTGGCAGATACGCAGTATTTT
-	TRBJ1-6	TRBV6-5	-	CASSGGIRSPLHF	TGTGCCAGCAGCGGCGGGATTCGTTCACCCCTCCACTTT
-	TRBJ1-4	TRBV19	-	CASRSTGSANEKLFF	TGTGCCAGTAGATCTACAGGGTCGGCTAATGAAAAACTGTTTTTT
-	TRBJ1-2	TRBV7-2	-	CASSLDQGHLRGYTF	TGTGCCAGCAGCTTAGATCAGGGGCATTTGAGGGGCTACACCTTC
-	TRBJ1-3	TRBV9	-	CASSVLPGGNTIYF	TGTGCCAGCAGCGTGCTGCCGGGAGGAAACACCATATATTTT
-	TRBJ1-2	TRBV6-5	-	CASKGANYGYTF	TGTGCCAGCAAGGGAGCTAACTATGGCTACACCTTC
-	TRBJ1-2	TRBV29-1	TRBD1	CSVLYRTGDYGYTF	TGCAGCGTTCTATACCGGACAGGGGACTATGGCTACACCTTC
-	TRBJ2-2	TRBV4-3	-	CASSQVTGRTGELFF	TGCGCCAGCAGCCAAGTAACGGGGAGAACCGGGGAGCTGTTTTTT
-	TRBJ1-2	TRBV6-5	-	CASRASGRGGYTF	TGTGCCAGCAGAGCCTCGGGGAGAGGAGGCTACACCTTC
-	TRBJ2-2	TRBV12-5	-	CASGPPNTGELFF	TGTGCTAGTGGTCCTCCTAACACCGGGGAGCTGTTTTTT